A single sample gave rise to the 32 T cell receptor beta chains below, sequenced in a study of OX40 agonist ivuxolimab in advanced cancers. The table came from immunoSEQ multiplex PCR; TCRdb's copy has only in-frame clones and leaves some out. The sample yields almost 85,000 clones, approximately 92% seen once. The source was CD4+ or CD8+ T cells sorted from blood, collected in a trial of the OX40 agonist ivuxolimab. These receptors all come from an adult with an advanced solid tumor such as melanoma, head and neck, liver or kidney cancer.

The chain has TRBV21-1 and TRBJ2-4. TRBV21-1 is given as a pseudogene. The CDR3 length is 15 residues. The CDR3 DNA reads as TGTGCCAGCAGCAAAGAGACCCTAGCCAAAAACATTCAGTACTTC. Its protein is CASSKETLAKNIQYF.

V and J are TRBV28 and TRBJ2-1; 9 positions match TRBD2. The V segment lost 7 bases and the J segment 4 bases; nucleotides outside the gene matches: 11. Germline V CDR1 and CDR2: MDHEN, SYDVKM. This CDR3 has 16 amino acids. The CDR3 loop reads CASTSLGSGGYNEQFF. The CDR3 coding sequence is TGTGCCAGCACCTCCCTTGGTAGCGGGGGATACAATGAGCAGTTCTTC.

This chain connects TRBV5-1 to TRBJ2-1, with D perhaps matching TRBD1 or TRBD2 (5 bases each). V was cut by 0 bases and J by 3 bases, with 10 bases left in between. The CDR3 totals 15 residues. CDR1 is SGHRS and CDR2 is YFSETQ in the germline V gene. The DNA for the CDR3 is TGCGCCAGCAGCTTGGGCCAGGGAGACTACAATGAGCAGTTCTTC. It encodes CASSLGQGDYNEQFF.

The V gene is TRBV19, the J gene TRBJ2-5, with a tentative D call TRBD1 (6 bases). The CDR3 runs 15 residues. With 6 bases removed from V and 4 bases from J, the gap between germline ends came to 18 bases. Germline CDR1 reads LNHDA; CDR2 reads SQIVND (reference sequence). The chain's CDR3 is CASSQGQQWRETQYF. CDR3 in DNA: TGTGCCAGTAGCCAAGGACAGCAATGGAGAGAGACCCAGTACTTC.

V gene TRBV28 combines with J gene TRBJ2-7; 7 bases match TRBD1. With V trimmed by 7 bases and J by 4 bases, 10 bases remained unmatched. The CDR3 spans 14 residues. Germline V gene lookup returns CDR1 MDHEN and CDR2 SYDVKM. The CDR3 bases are TGTGCCAGCACCCCCCGGGGACAGAAATACGAGCAGTACGTC. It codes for CASTPRGQKYEQYV.

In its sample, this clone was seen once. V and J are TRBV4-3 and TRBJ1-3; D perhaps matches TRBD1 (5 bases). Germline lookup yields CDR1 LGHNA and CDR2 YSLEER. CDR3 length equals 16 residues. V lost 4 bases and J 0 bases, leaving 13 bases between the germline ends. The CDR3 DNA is TGCGCCAGCAGCCCTGGGGACCGCCGCTCTGGAAACACCATATATTTT. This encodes CASSPGDRRSGNTIYF.

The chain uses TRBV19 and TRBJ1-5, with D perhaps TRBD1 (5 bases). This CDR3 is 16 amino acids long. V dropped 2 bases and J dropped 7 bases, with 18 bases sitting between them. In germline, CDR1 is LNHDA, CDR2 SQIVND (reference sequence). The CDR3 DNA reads TGTGCCAGTAGTATAACGGGAGGGGCTAGGTCGCAGCCCCAGCATTTT. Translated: CASSITGGARSQPQHF.

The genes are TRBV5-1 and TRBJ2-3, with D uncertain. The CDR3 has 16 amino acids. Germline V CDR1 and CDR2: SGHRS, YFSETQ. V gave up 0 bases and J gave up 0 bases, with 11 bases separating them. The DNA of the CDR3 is TGCGCCAGCAGCTTGGGGGCAGCCACTAGCACAGATACGCAGTATTTT. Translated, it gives CASSLGAATSTDTQYF. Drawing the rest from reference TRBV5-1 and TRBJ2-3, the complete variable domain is KAGVTQTPRYLIKTRGQQVTLSCSPISGHRSVSWYQQTPGQGLQFLFEYFSETQRNKGNFPGRFSGRQFSNSRSEMNVSTLELGDSALYLCASSLGAATSTDTQYFGPGTRLTVL.

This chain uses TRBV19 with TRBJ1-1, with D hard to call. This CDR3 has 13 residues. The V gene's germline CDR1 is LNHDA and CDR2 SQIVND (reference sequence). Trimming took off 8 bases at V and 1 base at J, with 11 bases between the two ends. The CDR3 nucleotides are TGTGCCAGTGCCTACAGAGAGAACACTGAAGCTTTCTTT. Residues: CASAYRENTEAFF.

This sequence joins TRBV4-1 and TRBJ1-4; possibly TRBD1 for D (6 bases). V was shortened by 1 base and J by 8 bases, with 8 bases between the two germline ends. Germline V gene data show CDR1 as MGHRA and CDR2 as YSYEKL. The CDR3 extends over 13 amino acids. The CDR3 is CASSQVRGEKLFF. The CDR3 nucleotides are TGCGCCAGCAGCCAAGTTAGGGGGGAAAAACTGTTTTTT.

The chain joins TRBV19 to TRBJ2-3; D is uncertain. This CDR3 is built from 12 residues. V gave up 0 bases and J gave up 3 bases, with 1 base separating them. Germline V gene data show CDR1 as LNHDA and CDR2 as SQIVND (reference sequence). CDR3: CASSIDTDTQYF. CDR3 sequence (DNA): TGTGCCAGTAGTATAGATACAGATACGCAGTATTTT. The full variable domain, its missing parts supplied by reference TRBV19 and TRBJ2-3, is DGGITQSPKYLFRKEGQNVTLSCEQNLNHDAMYWYRQDPGQGLRLIYYSQIVNDFQKGDIAEGYSVSREKKESFPLTVTSAQKNPTAFYLCASSIDTDTQYFGPGTRLTVL.

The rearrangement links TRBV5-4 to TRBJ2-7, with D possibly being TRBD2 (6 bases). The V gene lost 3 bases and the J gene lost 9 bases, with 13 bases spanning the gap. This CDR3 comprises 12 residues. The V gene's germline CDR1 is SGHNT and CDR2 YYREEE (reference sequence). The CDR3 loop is CASSWQGGVQYF. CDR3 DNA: TGTGCCAGCAGCTGGCAGGGAGGTGTGCAGTACTTC.

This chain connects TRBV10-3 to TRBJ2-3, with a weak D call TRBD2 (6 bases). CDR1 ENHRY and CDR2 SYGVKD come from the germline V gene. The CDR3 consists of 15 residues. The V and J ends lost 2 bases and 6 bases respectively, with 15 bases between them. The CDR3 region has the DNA TGTGCCATCAGTGAGGCGGGGAAGGGGACCGATACGCAGTATTTT. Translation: CAISEAGKGTDTQYF.

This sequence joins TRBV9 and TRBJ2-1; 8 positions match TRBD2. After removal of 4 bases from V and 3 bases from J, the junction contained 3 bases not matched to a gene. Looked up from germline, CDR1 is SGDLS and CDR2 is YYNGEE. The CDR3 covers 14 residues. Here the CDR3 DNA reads TGTGCCAGCAGCATAGCGGGGTTCTACAATGAGCAGTTCTTC. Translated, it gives CASSIAGFYNEQFF.

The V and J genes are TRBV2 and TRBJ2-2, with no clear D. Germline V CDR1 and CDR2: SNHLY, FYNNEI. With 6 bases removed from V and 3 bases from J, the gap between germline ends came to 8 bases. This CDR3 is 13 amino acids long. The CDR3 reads CASRKTYTGELFF. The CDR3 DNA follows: TGTGCCAGCAGGAAAACGTACACCGGGGAGCTGTTTTTT.

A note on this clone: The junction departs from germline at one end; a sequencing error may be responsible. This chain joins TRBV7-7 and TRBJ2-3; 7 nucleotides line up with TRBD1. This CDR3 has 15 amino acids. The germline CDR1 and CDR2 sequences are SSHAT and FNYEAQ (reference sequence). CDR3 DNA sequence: TGTGCTAGCAGCCAACAGGGGATCCCCACAGATACGCAGTATTTT. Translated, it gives CASSQQGIPTDTQYF.

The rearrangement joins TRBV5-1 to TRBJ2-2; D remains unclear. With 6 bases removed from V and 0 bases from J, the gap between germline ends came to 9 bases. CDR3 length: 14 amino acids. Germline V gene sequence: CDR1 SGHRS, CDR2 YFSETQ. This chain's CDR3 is CASKVLANTGELFF. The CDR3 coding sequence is TGCGCCAGCAAAGTGCTCGCGAACACCGGGGAGCTGTTTTTT.

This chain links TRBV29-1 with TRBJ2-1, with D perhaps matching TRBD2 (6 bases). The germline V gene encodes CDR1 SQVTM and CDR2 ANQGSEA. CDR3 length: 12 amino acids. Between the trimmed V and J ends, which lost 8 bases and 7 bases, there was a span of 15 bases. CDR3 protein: CSLNDGRNEQFF. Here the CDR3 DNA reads TGCAGCCTGAATGACGGGAGAAATGAGCAGTTCTTC.

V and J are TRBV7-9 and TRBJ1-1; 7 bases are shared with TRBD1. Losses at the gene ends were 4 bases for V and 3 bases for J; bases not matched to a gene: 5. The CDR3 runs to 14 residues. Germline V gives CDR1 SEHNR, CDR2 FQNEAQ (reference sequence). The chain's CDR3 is CASSSTGFDTEAFF. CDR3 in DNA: TGTGCCAGCAGCTCGACAGGGTTTGACACTGAAGCTTTCTTT. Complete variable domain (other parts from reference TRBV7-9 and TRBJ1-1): DTGVSQNPRHKITKRGQNVTFRCDPISEHNRLYWYRQTLGQGPEFLTYFQNEAQLEKSRLLSDRFSAERPKGSFSTLEIQRTEQGDSAMYLCASSSTGFDTEAFFGQGTRLTVV.

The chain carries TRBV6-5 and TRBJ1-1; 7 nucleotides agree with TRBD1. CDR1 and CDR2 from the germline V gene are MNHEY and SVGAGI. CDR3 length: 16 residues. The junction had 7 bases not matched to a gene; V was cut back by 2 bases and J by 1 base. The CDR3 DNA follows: TGTGCCAGCAGTTACCGTGTGGGACAGTCGAACACTGAAGCTTTCTTT. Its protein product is CASSYRVGQSNTEAFF.

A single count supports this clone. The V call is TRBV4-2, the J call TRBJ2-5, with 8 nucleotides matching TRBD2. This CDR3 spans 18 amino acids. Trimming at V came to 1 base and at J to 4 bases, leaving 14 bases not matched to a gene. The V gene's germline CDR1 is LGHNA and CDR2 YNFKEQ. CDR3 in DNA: TGTGCCAGCAGCCAAGTCGGTGGGACTAGTCATGCGGCAGAGACCCAGTACTTC. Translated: CASSQVGGTSHAAETQYF.

CDR3 protein: CASSPIKKEAFF. The CDR3 nucleotides are TGTGCCAGCTCACCCATAAAGAAAGAAGCTTTCTTT. This chain joins TRBV18 and TRBJ1-1; D gene uncertain. The V gene's germline CDR1 is KGHSH and CDR2 LQKENI. Trimming stripped 3 bases from V and 8 bases from J, with 10 bases between. This CDR3 contains 12 residues. The whole variable domain, remainder taken from reference TRBV18 and TRBJ1-1, is NAGVMQNPRHLVRRRGQEARLRCSPMKGHSHVYWYRQLPEEGLKFMVYLQKENIIDESGMPKERFSAEFPKEGPSILRIQQVVRGDSAAYFCASSPIKKEAFFGQGTRLTVV.

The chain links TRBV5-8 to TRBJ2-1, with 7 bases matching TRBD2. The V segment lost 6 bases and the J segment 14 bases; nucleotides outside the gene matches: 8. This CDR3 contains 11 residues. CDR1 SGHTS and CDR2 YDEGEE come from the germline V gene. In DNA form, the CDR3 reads TGTGCCAGCACCTATTCGGGGAGGGAGTTCTTC. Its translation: CASTYSGREFF. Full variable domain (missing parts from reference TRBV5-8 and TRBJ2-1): EAGVTQSPTHLIKTRGQQATLRCSPISGHTSVYWYQQALGLGLQFLLWYDEGEERNRGNFPPRFSGRQFPNYSSELNVNALELEDSALYLCASTYSGREFFGPGTRLTVL.

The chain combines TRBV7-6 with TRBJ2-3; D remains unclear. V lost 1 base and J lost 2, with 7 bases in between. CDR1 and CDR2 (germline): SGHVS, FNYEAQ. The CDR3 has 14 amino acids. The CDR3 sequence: CASSLGLITDTQYF. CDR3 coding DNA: TGTGCCAGCAGCTTAGGACTGATCACAGATACGCAGTATTTT.

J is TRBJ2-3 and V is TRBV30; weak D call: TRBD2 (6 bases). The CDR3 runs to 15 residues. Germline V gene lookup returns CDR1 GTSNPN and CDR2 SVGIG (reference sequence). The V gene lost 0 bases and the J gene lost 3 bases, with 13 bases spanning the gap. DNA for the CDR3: TGTGCCTGGAGTGTCGGCGGGAAAGATACAGATACGCAGTATTTT. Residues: CAWSVGGKDTDTQYF.

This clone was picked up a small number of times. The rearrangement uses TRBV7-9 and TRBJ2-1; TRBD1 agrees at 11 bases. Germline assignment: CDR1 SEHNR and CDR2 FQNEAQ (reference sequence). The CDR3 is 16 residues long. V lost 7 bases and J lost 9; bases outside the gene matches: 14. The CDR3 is CASTRTTGQGAGEQFF. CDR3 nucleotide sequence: TGTGCCAGCACAAGAACCACCGGACAGGGGGCTGGTGAGCAGTTCTTC.

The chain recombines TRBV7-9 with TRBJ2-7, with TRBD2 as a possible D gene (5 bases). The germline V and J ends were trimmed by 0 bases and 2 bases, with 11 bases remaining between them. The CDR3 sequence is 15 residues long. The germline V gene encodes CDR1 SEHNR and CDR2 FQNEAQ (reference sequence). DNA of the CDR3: TGTGCCAGCAGCTTAGCAGGCGCCGGGGCCTACGAGCAGTACGTC. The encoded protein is CASSLAGAGAYEQYV.

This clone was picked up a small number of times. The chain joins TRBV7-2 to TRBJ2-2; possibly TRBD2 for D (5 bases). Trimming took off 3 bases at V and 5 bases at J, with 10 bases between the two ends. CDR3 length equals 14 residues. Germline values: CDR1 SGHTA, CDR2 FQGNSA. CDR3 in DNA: TGTGCCAGCAGCTTCCTCGGGGATACCGGGGAGCTGTTTTTT. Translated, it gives CASSFLGDTGELFF.

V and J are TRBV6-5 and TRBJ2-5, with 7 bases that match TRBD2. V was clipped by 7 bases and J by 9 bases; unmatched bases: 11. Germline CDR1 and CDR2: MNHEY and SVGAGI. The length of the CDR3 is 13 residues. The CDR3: CASKDLTAGAQYF. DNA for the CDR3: TGTGCCAGCAAGGACCTCACGGCGGGGGCCCAGTACTTC.

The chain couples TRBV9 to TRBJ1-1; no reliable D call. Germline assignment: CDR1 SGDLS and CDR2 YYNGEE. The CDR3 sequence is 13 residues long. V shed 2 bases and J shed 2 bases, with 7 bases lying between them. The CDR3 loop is CASSVSGNTEAFF. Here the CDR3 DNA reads TGTGCCAGCAGCGTGTCCGGAAACACTGAAGCTTTCTTT.

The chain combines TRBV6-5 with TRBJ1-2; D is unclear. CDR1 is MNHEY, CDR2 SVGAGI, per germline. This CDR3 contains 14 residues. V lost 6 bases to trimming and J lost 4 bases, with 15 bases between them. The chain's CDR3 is CASSPPEGGYGYTF. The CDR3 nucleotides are TGTGCCAGCAGCCCCCCCGAGGGAGGCTATGGCTACACCTTC.

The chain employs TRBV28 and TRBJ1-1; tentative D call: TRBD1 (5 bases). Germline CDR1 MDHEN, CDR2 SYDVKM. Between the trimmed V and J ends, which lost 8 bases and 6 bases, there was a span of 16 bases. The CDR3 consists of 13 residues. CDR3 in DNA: TGTGCCAGCTTTGCCTCCCGGGGGTCTGAAGCTTTCTTT. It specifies CASFASRGSEAFF.